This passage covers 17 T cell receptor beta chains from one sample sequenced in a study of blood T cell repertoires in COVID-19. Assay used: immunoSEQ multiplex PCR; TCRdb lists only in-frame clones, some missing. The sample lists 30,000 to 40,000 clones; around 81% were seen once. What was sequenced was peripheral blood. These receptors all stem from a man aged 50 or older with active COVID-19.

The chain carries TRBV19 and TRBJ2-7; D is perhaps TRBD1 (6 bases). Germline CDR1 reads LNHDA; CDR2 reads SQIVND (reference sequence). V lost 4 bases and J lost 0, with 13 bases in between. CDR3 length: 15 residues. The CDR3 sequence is CASSTGHTSSYEQYF. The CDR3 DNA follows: TGTGCCAGTAGTACGGGACACACGAGCTCCTACGAGCAGTACTTC.

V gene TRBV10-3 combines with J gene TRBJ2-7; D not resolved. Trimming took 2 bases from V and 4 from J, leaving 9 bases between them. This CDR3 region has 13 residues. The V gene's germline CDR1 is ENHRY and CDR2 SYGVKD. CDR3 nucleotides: TGTGCCATCAGTGAGACTACGGGTTACGAGCAGTACTTC. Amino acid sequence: CAISETTGYEQYF.

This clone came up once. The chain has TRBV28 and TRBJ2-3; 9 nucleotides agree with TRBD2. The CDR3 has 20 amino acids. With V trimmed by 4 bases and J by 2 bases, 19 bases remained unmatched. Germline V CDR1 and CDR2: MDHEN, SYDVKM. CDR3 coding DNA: TGTGCCAGCAGTTCACCGGGGAGCGGGGGGACTTCCGCCGCCACAGATACGCAGTATTTT. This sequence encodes CASSSPGSGGTSAATDTQYF. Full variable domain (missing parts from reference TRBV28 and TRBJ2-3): DVKVTQSSRYLVKRTGEKVFLECVQDMDHENMFWYRQDPGLGLRLIYFSYDVKMKEKGDIPEGYSVSREKKERFSLILESASTNQTSMYLCASSSPGSGGTSAATDTQYFGPGTRLTVL.

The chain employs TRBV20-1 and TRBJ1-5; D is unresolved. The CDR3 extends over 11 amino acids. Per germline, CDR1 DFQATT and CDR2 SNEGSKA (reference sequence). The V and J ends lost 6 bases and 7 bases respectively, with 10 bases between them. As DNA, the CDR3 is TGCAGTGCACAACGATCCCAGCCCCAGCATTTT. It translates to CSAQRSQPQHF.

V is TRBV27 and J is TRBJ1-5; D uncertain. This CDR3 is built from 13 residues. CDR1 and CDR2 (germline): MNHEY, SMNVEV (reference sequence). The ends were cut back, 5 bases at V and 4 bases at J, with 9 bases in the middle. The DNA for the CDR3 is TGTGCCAGCAGTCTCTCCCTTAATCAGCCCCAGCATTTT. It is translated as CASSLSLNQPQHF.

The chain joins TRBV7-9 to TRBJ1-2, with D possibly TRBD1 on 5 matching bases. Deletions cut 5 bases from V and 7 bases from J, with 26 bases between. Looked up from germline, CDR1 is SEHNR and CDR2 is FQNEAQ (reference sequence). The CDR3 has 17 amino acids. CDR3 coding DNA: TGTGCCAGCAGCGGGGGTGGACGGGAAAAAGGTAGCGGTGGCTACACCTTC. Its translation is CASSGGGREKGSGGYTF.

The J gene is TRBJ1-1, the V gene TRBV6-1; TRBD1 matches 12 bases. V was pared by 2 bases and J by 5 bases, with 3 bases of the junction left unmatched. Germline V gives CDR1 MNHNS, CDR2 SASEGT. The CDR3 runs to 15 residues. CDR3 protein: CASSEPGQGATEAFF. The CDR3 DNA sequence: TGTGCCAGCAGTGAACCGGGACAGGGGGCAACTGAAGCTTTCTTT.

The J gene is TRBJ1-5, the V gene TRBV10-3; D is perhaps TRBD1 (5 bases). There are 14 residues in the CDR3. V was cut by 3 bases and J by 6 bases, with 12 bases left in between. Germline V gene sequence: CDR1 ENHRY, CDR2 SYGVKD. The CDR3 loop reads CAISDPAGTQPQHF. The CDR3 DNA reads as TGTGCCATCAGTGACCCGGCGGGGACTCAGCCCCAGCATTTT.

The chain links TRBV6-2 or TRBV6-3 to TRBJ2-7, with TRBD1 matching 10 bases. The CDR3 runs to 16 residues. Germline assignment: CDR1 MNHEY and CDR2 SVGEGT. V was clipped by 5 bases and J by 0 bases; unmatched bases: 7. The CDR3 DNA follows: TGTGCCAGCAGTGAGTCCGGGACAGGGGCCTCCTACGAGCAGTACTTC. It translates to CASSESGTGASYEQYF.

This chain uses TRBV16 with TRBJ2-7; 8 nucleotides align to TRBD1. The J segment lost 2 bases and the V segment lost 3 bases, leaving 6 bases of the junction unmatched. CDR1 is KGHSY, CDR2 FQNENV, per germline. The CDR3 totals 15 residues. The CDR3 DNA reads TGTGCCAGCAGCCACTTGGGACAGGCCCCCTACGAGCAGTACTTC. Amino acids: CASSHLGQAPYEQYF.

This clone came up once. The CDR3 region is CASSPPADRSEAFF. The CDR3 nucleotides read TGTGCCAGCTCACCACCGGCGGACAGAAGTGAAGCTTTCTTT. The chain combines TRBV18 with TRBJ1-1, with a weak D call TRBD1 (6 bases). The CDR3 contains 14 residues. The ends were cut back, 0 bases at V and 7 bases at J, with 12 bases in the middle. Germline values: CDR1 KGHSH, CDR2 LQKENI.

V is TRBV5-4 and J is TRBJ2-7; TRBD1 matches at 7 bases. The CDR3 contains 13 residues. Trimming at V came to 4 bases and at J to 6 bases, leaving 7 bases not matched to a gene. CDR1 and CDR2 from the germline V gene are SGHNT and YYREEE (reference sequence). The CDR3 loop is CASSRNRDSEQYF. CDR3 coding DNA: TGTGCCAGCAGCCGGAACCGGGACAGCGAGCAGTACTTC. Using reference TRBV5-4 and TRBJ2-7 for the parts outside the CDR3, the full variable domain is ETGVTQSPTHLIKTRGQQVTLRCSSQSGHNTVSWYQQALGQGPQFIFQYYREEENGRGNFPPRFSGLQFPNYSSELNVNALELDDSALYLCASSRNRDSEQYFGPGTRLTVT.

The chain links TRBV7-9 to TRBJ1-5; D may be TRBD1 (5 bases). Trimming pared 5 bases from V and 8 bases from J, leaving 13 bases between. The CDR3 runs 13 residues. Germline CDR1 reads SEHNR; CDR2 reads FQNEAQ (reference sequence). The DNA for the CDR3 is TGTGCCAGCAGCGACCAATTAGGGGAGCCCCAGCATTTT. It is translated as CASSDQLGEPQHF.

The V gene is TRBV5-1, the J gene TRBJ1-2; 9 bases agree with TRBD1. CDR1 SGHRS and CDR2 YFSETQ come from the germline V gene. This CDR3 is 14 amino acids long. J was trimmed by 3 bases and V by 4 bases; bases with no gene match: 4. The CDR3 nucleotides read TGCGCCAGCAGCATACAGGGGGCAGACTATGGCTACACCTTC. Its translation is CASSIQGADYGYTF.

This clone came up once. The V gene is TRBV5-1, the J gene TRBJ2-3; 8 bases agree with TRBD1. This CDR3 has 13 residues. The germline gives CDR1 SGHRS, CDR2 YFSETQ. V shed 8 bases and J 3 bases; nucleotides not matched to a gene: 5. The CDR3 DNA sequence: TGCGCCAGTCGACAGGGGTCAACAGATACGCAGTATTTT. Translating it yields CASRQGSTDTQYF.

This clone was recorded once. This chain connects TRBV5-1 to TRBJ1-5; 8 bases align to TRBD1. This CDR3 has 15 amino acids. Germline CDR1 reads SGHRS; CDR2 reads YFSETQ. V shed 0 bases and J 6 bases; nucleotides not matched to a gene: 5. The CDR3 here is CASSLAGDRGQPQHF. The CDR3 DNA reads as TGCGCCAGCAGCTTGGCCGGTGACAGGGGTCAGCCCCAGCATTTT. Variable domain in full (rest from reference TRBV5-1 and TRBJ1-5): KAGVTQTPRYLIKTRGQQVTLSCSPISGHRSVSWYQQTPGQGLQFLFEYFSETQRNKGNFPGRFSGRQFSNSRSEMNVSTLELGDSALYLCASSLAGDRGQPQHFGDGTRLSIL.

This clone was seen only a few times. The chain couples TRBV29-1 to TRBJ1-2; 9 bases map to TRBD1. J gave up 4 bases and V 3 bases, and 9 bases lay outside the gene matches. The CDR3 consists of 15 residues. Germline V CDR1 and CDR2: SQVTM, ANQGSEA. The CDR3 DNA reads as TGCAGCGTTGAGGGACAGGGTGATTTGGGCTATGGCTACACCTTC. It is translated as CSVEGQGDLGYGYTF.